This T cell receptor (beta chain) was profiled in a study of brain T cells in children with intractable seizures. Study outcomes and limitations: HCMV serostatus was not known, and viral specificity came from CDR3 similarity only. Clones missing pre-surgery may reflect undersampling of that blood sample.

Measured with immunoSEQ multiplex PCR; TCRdb has only the in-frame clones, and not every one. The sample contains around 70,000 clones, more than 85% of which appear only once. The sequenced cases were selected for having the highest brain T cell transcript signatures. Patients received at least one anti-epileptic drug before surgery. This clone was picked up one time. Its specificity is unknown. The CDR3 has 17 amino acids. CDR1 is LGHNA, CDR2 YNFKEQ, per germline. V was shortened by 1 base and J by 3 bases, with 17 bases between the two germline ends. The source material was peripheral blood, sampled at surgery. This clonotype originated in a boy younger than two with tuberous sclerosis and intractable seizures. The chain joins TRBV4-2 to TRBJ2-3, with D maybe TRBD2 (5 bases). CDR3 residues: CASSQVGGSVRTDTQYF. The CDR3 bases are TGTGCCAGCAGCCAAGTAGGTGGGAGCGTCAGGACAGATACGCAGTATTTT.